The 27 T cell receptor beta chains in this list originate from one sample, sequenced in a study of cytomegalovirus exposure and HLA in healthy donors. The PCR ran on 60 Vbeta and 13 Jbeta primers. The table came from immunoSEQ multiplex PCR; TCRdb's copy has only in-frame clones and leaves some out. The top ten clones hold under 4.5% of a sample with 120,000 to 150,000 clones, about 75% of them seen once. The sample consisted of PBMCs. These receptors all stem from a young man in good health and CMV-seronegative.

The rearrangement links TRBV27 to TRBJ1-6; 8 positions agree with TRBD1. J gave up 6 bases and V 8 bases, and 6 bases lay outside the gene matches. This CDR3 comprises 14 residues. Germline values: CDR1 MNHEY, CDR2 SMNVEV (reference sequence). The DNA of the CDR3 is TGTGCCAGCGGCCCAGGGGGCCCTAATTCACCCCTCCACTTT. The encoded protein is CASGPGGPNSPLHF.

The CDR3 protein is CASSPNRDRAGYTF. The CDR3 nucleotides are TGTGCCAGTAGTCCCAATCGGGACAGGGCGGGCTACACCTTC. V is TRBV19 and J is TRBJ1-2; TRBD1 matches at 9 bases. Germline trimming cut 5 bases from V and 8 bases from J; bases unmatched to any gene: 9. The CDR3 consists of 14 residues. CDR1 and CDR2 (germline): LNHDA, SQIVND (reference sequence).

CDR3 DNA: TGTGCCTGGAATCCGGACCGGGACTACGAGCAGTACTTC. This sequence encodes CAWNPDRDYEQYF. This chain joins TRBV30 and TRBJ2-5; a weak D match, TRBD2 (5 bases). The J call may be mistaken, given a closer DNA end match to TRBJ2-7. In germline, CDR1 is GTSNPN, CDR2 SVGIG (reference sequence). The CDR3 has 13 amino acids.

The table lists this clone with a count of one. The genes are TRBV7-2 and TRBJ1-1; the match to TRBD1 covers 8 bases. CDR3 size: 15 residues. CDR1 is SGHTA, CDR2 FQGNSA, per germline. V lost 2 bases and J lost 7; bases outside the gene matches: 9. CDR3 in DNA: TGTGCCAGCAGCTTACAGGGGGCTGTTACCAATGAAGCTTTCTTT. Its protein product is CASSLQGAVTNEAFF.

The DNA for the CDR3 is TGTGCCAGCAGTTGGACAGTTGCGAACACTGAAGCTTTCTTT. Translation: CASSWTVANTEAFF. The rearrangement links TRBV6-5 to TRBJ1-1; D perhaps matches TRBD1 (6 bases). The CDR3 covers 14 residues. Trimming took 4 bases from V and 1 from J, leaving 10 bases between them. Germline V gene data show CDR1 as MNHEY and CDR2 as SVGAGI.

The rearrangement links TRBV28 to TRBJ1-5; D might be TRBD1 (6 bases). The CDR3 extends over 15 amino acids. Germline values: CDR1 MDHEN, CDR2 SYDVKM. V was cut by 3 bases and J by 0 bases, with 9 bases left in between. The DNA of the CDR3 is TGTGCCAGCAGTTTCGGGGGGCATAGCAATCAGCCCCAGCATTTT. Protein product: CASSFGGHSNQPQHF.

The chain couples TRBV5-5 to TRBJ1-1; tentative D call: TRBD1 (6 bases). Germline CDR1 reads SGHKS; CDR2 reads YYEKEE (reference sequence). V shed 0 bases and J shed 4 bases, with 16 bases lying between them. The CDR3 covers 16 residues. This chain's CDR3 is CASSLGRGLRGTEAFF. The CDR3 DNA is TGTGCCAGCAGCTTGGGTAGGGGGTTGAGGGGCACTGAAGCTTTCTTT.

The chain uses TRBV11-2 and TRBJ1-4; TRBD1 aligns across 8 bases. The length of the CDR3 is 16 residues. Per the germline V gene, CDR1 is SGHAT and CDR2 is FQNNGV. V shed 0 bases, J shed 8 bases, and the junction held 8 bases outside the gene matches. The CDR3 DNA reads as TGTGCCAGCAGCTTAGATTTCCCGGACAGGGACGAAAAACTGTTTTTT. Protein product: CASSLDFPDRDEKLFF.

The chain couples TRBV2 to TRBJ1-3; D is ambiguous. CDR1 SNHLY and CDR2 FYNNEI come from the germline V gene. Trimming cost V 11 bases and J 0 bases, with 11 bases left between them. This CDR3 region has 13 residues. The CDR3 DNA is TGTGCCTCGGAACGGGGCTCTGGAAACACCATATATTTT. Its translation is CASERGSGNTIYF.

For this clone: Sequence at one end of the junction differs from germline and may be a read error. The chain is built from TRBV5-1 and TRBJ2-2, with 9 bases aligning to TRBD2. The CDR3 totals 16 residues. The V gene's germline CDR1 is SGHRS and CDR2 YFSETQ. The CDR3 protein is CASSLVAGGPTGEPFF. For the CDR3, the DNA is TGCGCCAGCAGCTTGGTCGCGGGGGGGCCCACCGGGGAGCCGTTTTTT.

The chain is built from TRBV7-9 and TRBJ1-3; D unclear. There are 16 residues in the CDR3. V was trimmed by 2 bases and J by 2 bases, leaving 13 bases between them. Per germline, CDR1 SEHNR and CDR2 FQNEAQ (reference sequence). CDR3 in amino acids: CASSLPGETTGNTIYF. The CDR3 bases are TGTGCCAGCAGCTTACCTGGTGAGACAACTGGAAACACCATATATTTT.

The chain employs TRBV2 and TRBJ2-2; 10 bases are shared with TRBD2. The CDR3 consists of 16 residues. The trim removed 2 bases at V and 8 bases at J, leaving 8 bases unmatched. The germline V gene encodes CDR1 SNHLY and CDR2 FYNNEI. The CDR3 bases are TGTGCCAGCAGTGAATTTCCAGCGGGAGGGCAGGGGGAGCTGTTTTTT. Residues: CASSEFPAGGQGELFF.

The rearrangement joins TRBV30 to TRBJ2-7; 8 bases align to TRBD1. The CDR3 spans 15 residues. With 2 bases clipped from V and 1 base from J, the junction kept 7 bases outside the gene matches. In germline, CDR1 is GTSNPN, CDR2 SVGIG (reference sequence). CDR3 DNA: TGTGCCTGGAGTTTTGCGACAGGGGCTTCCTACGAGCAGTACTTC. Encoded protein: CAWSFATGASYEQYF.

The chain couples TRBV5-4 to TRBJ1-2; 7 nucleotides match TRBD1. The junction had 7 bases not matched to a gene; V was cut back by 0 bases and J by 8 bases. The CDR3 length is 14 residues. Germline V gives CDR1 SGHNT, CDR2 YYREEE (reference sequence). Here the CDR3 DNA reads TGTGCCAGCAGCTTGGGGCGACAGGGCCGAGGCTACACCTTC. This codes for CASSLGRQGRGYTF.

This chain uses TRBV5-8 with TRBJ1-1, with D tentatively TRBD1 (5 bases). This CDR3 has 16 residues. V was shortened by 0 bases and J by 0 bases, with 12 bases between the two germline ends. The germline V gene has CDR1 SGHTS and CDR2 YDEGEE. The CDR3 region has the DNA TGTGCCAGCAGCTTGGTGGGGGGTGACATGAACACTGAAGCTTTCTTT. Translated, it gives CASSLVGGDMNTEAFF. Looking up the rest from reference TRBV5-8 and TRBJ1-1 gives the full variable domain: EAGVTQSPTHLIKTRGQQATLRCSPISGHTSVYWYQQALGLGLQFLLWYDEGEERNRGNFPPRFSGRQFPNYSSELNVNALELEDSALYLCASSLVGGDMNTEAFFGQGTRLTVV.

The sample holds a few counts of this clone. This chain uses TRBV10-2 with TRBJ2-3, with D hard to call. V was clipped by 5 bases and J by 6 bases, with 6 bases between them. Germline CDR1 WSHSY, CDR2 SAAADI. The CDR3 is made up of 11 amino acids. The CDR3 region has the DNA TGCGCCAGCAGTCTTAGTGATACGCAGTATTTT. It encodes CASSLSDTQYF.

This sequence joins TRBV7-8 and TRBJ2-5; D possibly corresponds to TRBD2 (5 bases). CDR1 SGHVS and CDR2 FQNEAQ come from the germline V gene. The CDR3 has 13 amino acids. With 8 bases removed from V and 5 bases from J, the gap between germline ends came to 15 bases. The CDR3 DNA is TGTGCCAGCTACCGGGATCCACGGGAGACCCAGTACTTC. As protein: CASYRDPRETQYF.

Of note for this clone: One junction end disagrees with the germline gene, perhaps due to a read error. The chain couples TRBV2 to TRBJ2-7; the D gene is possibly TRBD2 (6 bases). The CDR3 totals 14 residues. Germline V gives CDR1 SNHLY, CDR2 FYNNEI. Here the CDR3 reads CASREGGATYEQYF. The CDR3 DNA reads as TGTGCCAGCAGAGAAGGCGGGGCCACCTACGAGCAGTACTTC.

About this clone: One junction end disagrees with the germline gene, perhaps due to a read error. V and J are TRBV7-3 and TRBJ1-1; D unclear. Germline CDR1 SGHTA, CDR2 FQGTGA. CDR3 length: 13 residues. CDR3 nucleotide sequence: TGTGCCAGCAGCCTAACGAGGAACACTGAAGCTTTCTTT. Residues: CASSLTRNTEAFF.

The chain couples TRBV6-5 to TRBJ1-1; D is possibly TRBD1 (5 bases). The CDR3 has 15 amino acids. V lost 0 bases and J lost 0, with 8 bases in between. In germline, CDR1 is MNHEY, CDR2 SVGAGI. CDR3 sequence reads: CASSYSQGVNTEAFF. CDR3 DNA: TGTGCCAGCAGTTACTCGCAAGGGGTGAACACTGAAGCTTTCTTT.

V usage is TRBV29-1 and J usage is TRBJ2-1; 8 bases align to TRBD2. Trimming at V came to 4 bases and at J to 7 bases, leaving 15 bases not matched to a gene. This CDR3 spans 16 amino acids. The germline CDR1 and CDR2 sequences are SQVTM and ANQGSEA. CDR3 protein: CSVGGAGGLPGNEQFF. As DNA, the CDR3 is TGCAGCGTTGGTGGGGCGGGAGGCCTCCCTGGGAATGAGCAGTTCTTC.

The chain links TRBV5-1 to TRBJ2-3; 14 nucleotides agree with TRBD2. The V and J ends lost 3 bases and 0 bases, in that order; junction bases with no gene match: 12. Germline CDR1 is SGHRS and CDR2 is YFSETQ. The CDR3 spans 20 residues. This CDR3 reads CASSSRLAGGFPTSTDTQYF. The CDR3 DNA reads as TGCGCCAGCAGCTCACGACTAGCGGGGGGGTTCCCTACTAGCACAGATACGCAGTATTTT.

The genes are TRBV5-8 and TRBJ1-2; D gene ambiguous. Per the germline V gene, CDR1 is SGHTS and CDR2 is YDEGEE. Trimming left V 3 bases short and J 4 bases short, with 13 bases between. The CDR3 runs 14 residues. This CDR3 is CASSSFGSVYGYTF. The DNA of the CDR3 is TGTGCCAGCAGCTCGTTCGGGTCCGTCTATGGCTACACCTTC.

This clone was detected a few times. The J gene is TRBJ2-3, the V gene TRBV18; 8 bases match TRBD2. The germline V gene encodes CDR1 KGHSH and CDR2 LQKENI. J gave up 7 bases and V 6 bases, and 6 bases lay outside the gene matches. The CDR3 sequence is 13 residues long. As DNA, the CDR3 is TGTGCCAGCTCGCCGGGCGGGGGGTATACGCAGTATTTT. Protein: CASSPGGGYTQYF.

V gene TRBV6-5 combines with J gene TRBJ2-7, with TRBD2 identical over 7 bases. CDR1 MNHEY and CDR2 SVGAGI come from the germline V gene. The V gene end was trimmed by 2 bases and the J gene end by 3 bases; junction bases not matched to a gene: 4. The CDR3 is 14 amino acids. As DNA, the CDR3 is TGTGCCAGCAGTTACGGGGGGGGAAGCTACGAGCAGTACTTC. As protein: CASSYGGGSYEQYF.

Here the CDR3 reads CATSRDRGGDTQYF. CDR3 bases: TGTGCCACCAGCAGAGATAGGGGTGGGGATACGCAGTATTTT. J is TRBJ2-3 and V is TRBV15; a possible D gene is TRBD1 (5 bases). V was clipped by 0 bases and J by 6 bases, with 10 bases between them. The CDR3 has 14 residues. The V gene's germline CDR1 is LNHNV and CDR2 YYDKDF (reference sequence).

This chain uses TRBV28 with TRBJ2-7; TRBD1 is a possible D gene (6 bases). This CDR3 spans 13 amino acids. Germline CDR1 is MDHEN and CDR2 is SYDVKM. Trimming pared 7 bases from V and 2 bases from J, leaving 12 bases between. The CDR3 nucleotides read TGTGCCAGCACCGGGACATCCACCTACGAGCAGTACTTC. Protein: CASTGTSTYEQYF.